One and the same sample provided the 7 T cell receptor beta chains below, sequenced in a study of blood T cell repertoires in COVID-19. The table came from immunoSEQ multiplex PCR; TCRdb's copy has only in-frame clones and leaves some out. Seen here are 210,000 or so clones, around 82% observed once, and the top ten hold 4.8%. The sequenced material came from PBMCs or T cells enriched from blood (not recorded which). These receptors were collected from a woman in her fifties or sixties who had been exposed to COVID-19.

The CDR3 spells CASSSDRYEQFF. Written as DNA, the CDR3 is TGTGCCAGTAGTTCCGACAGATATGAGCAGTTCTTC. The chain links TRBV19 to TRBJ2-1, with D possibly matching TRBD1 (5 bases). Trimming took off 5 bases at V and 8 bases at J, with 10 bases between the two ends. Germline CDR1 LNHDA, CDR2 SQIVND (reference sequence). This CDR3 is built from 12 residues.

The genes are TRBV27 and TRBJ1-1; 7 nucleotides agree with TRBD1. With V trimmed by 4 bases and J by 1 base, 3 bases remained unmatched. The CDR3 is 14 residues long. The V gene's germline CDR1 is MNHEY and CDR2 SMNVEV (reference sequence). CDR3 nucleotide sequence: TGTGCCAGCAGTTCGACAGGGAAGAACACTGAAGCTTTCTTT. Translation: CASSSTGKNTEAFF.

V gene TRBV18 combines with J gene TRBJ1-4; TRBD1 matches 8 bases. The CDR3 sequence is 15 residues long. Per the germline V gene, CDR1 is KGHSH and CDR2 is LQKENI. Trimming took 3 bases from V and 7 from J; bases not matched to a gene: 7. The CDR3 sequence is CASSPTGGGGEKLFF. The CDR3 DNA reads as TGTGCCAGCTCACCTACAGGGGGAGGAGGTGAAAAACTGTTTTTT.

The gene calls are TRBV7-2 and TRBJ2-7; 7 bases agree with TRBD1. The V segment lost 3 bases and the J segment 0 bases; nucleotides outside the gene matches: 8. From germline, CDR1 is SGHTA and CDR2 FQGNSA. The CDR3 is made up of 16 amino acids. CDR3 residues: CASSFHRDSLSYEQYF. The DNA for the CDR3 is TGTGCCAGCAGCTTTCACCGGGACAGCCTCTCCTACGAGCAGTACTTC.

This clone was detected once. The chain uses TRBV19 and TRBJ1-1; 7 nucleotides match TRBD1. Germline V lookup: CDR1 LNHDA, CDR2 SQIVND (reference sequence). This CDR3 contains 12 residues. After removal of 6 bases from V and 8 bases from J, the junction contained 6 bases not matched to a gene. DNA for the CDR3: TGTGCCAGTAGCCCACAGGGGATCGAAGCTTTCTTT. This gives the protein CASSPQGIEAFF.

The V and J genes are TRBV7-9 and TRBJ1-1; 7 bases match TRBD1. The CDR3 consists of 14 residues. Germline V gene sequence: CDR1 SEHNR, CDR2 FQNEAQ (reference sequence). The V segment lost 5 bases and the J segment 1 base; nucleotides outside the gene matches: 4. The CDR3 here is CASSLGTENTEAFF. For the CDR3, the DNA is TGTGCCAGCAGCCTCGGGACAGAGAACACTGAAGCTTTCTTT.

To note about this clone: Other DNA sequences from this sample encode an identical CDR3 as well. The chain's CDR3 is CASSVRTGGDTQYF. CDR3 nucleotides: TGTGCCAGCAGCGTTCGAACCGGGGGGGATACGCAGTATTTT. The chain uses TRBV9 and TRBJ2-3; 7 bases are shared with TRBD2. The CDR3 length is 14 residues. Germline loops: CDR1 SGDLS, CDR2 YYNGEE. J gave up 6 bases and V 2 bases, and 6 bases lay outside the gene matches.